The 14 T cell receptor beta chains reported below all come from one sample, sequenced in a study of blood T cells in healthy people across ages. A sample-barcoded 5' primer and a J-beta primer mix were used in a second PCR of roughly 7 to 12 cycles. TCRdb itself ran the 5' RACE reads through MiXCR, one entry per CDR3 protein. The data contain hundreds of thousands of distinct CDR3 sequences, 49% of them singletons. What was sequenced was blood. The receptors were gathered from a woman aged 60-75 years in good health.

This clonotype was detected only a few times. The chain joins TRBV20-1 to TRBJ2-7; 11 bases line up with TRBD2. This CDR3 contains 14 residues. V lost 6 bases to trimming and J lost 3 bases; unmatched junction nucleotides: 7. The germline gives CDR1 DFQATT, CDR2 SNEGSKA (reference sequence). Here the CDR3 reads CSAQLAGVLYEQYF. The CDR3 DNA reads TGCAGTGCCCAACTAGCGGGAGTTCTCTACGAGCAGTACTTC.

V is TRBV6-1 and J is TRBJ2-1, with 12 bases matching TRBD2. The ends lost 4 bases at V and 6 bases at J; junction bases unmatched: 7. Germline CDR1 and CDR2: MNHNS and SASEGT. This CDR3 comprises 16 residues. CDR3 sequence reads: CASSGVPGLAGNEQFF. In DNA, the CDR3 is TGTGCCAGCAGTGGGGTCCCGGGACTAGCGGGCAATGAGCAGTTCTTC.

The rearrangement uses TRBV9 and TRBJ2-3; a weak D match, TRBD1 (5 bases). This CDR3 has 14 amino acids. Trimming pared 3 bases from V and 5 bases from J, leaving 13 bases between. Germline V gene lookup returns CDR1 SGDLS and CDR2 YYNGEE. The CDR3 region has the DNA TGTGCCAGCAGCGGAGCAGGGTTGGAAGATACGCAGTATTTT. Amino acid sequence: CASSGAGLEDTQYF.

This clonotype showed up just a few times. The chain joins TRBV7-2 to TRBJ1-2; the match to TRBD1 covers 7 bases. V lost 4 bases, J lost 2 bases, and 10 bases stayed unmatched. Germline lookup yields CDR1 SGHTA and CDR2 FQGNSA. The length of the CDR3 is 16 residues. The CDR3 region has the DNA TGTGCCAGCAGCTCCCCGAGACAGGGTTGGAACTATGGCTACACCTTC. As protein: CASSSPRQGWNYGYTF. The full variable domain, in which reference TRBV7-2 and TRBJ1-2 provide the parts outside the CDR3, is GAGVSQSPSNKVTEKGKDVELRCDPISGHTALYWYRQSLGQGLEFLIYFQGNSAPDKSGLPSDRFSAERTGGSVSTLTIQRTQQEDSAVYLCASSSPRQGWNYGYTFGSGTRLTVV.

V and J are TRBV27 and TRBJ1-1; 7 nucleotides align to TRBD1. This CDR3 contains 15 residues. V lost 3 bases and J lost 5; bases outside the gene matches: 9. Germline V gives CDR1 MNHEY, CDR2 SMNVEV (reference sequence). The chain's CDR3 is CASSFDRVSGTEAFF. CDR3 nucleotide sequence: TGTGCCAGCAGTTTCGACAGGGTGAGTGGGACTGAAGCTTTCTTT.

To note about this clonotype: An end of the junction differs from the germline gene, which may be a read error. The genes are TRBV11-2 and TRBJ1-4; D gene ambiguous. This CDR3 is built from 13 residues. Germline V gene data show CDR1 as SGHAT and CDR2 as FQNNGV. This CDR3 reads CASSLRFTEKLFF. CDR3 nucleotide sequence: TGCGCCAGCAGCTTAAGATTTACGGAAAAACTGTTTTTT.

This clonotype was picked up a small number of times. The genes are TRBV20-1 and TRBJ2-3, with 8 nucleotides matching TRBD2. The CDR3 contains 15 residues. The J segment lost 2 bases and the V segment lost 2 bases, leaving 6 bases of the junction unmatched. Germline V CDR1 and CDR2: DFQATT, SNEGSKA (reference sequence). CDR3 nucleotide sequence: TGCAGTGCTAGATGGAGTAGCGGGGCCACAGATACGCAGTATTTT. Residues: CSARWSSGATDTQYF.

This CDR3 reads CASTRTGQGFGYTF. As DNA, the CDR3 is TGTGCCAGCACCCGAACGGGACAGGGGTTTGGCTACACCTTC. This chain joins TRBV28 and TRBJ1-2; TRBD1 matches 10 bases. V shed 7 bases, J shed 7 bases, and the junction held 9 bases outside the gene matches. This CDR3 spans 14 amino acids. Germline V gene data show CDR1 as MDHEN and CDR2 as SYDVKM.

This sequence joins TRBV27 and TRBJ1-6; D may be TRBD1 (5 bases). The germline CDR1 and CDR2 sequences are MNHEY and SMNVEV (reference sequence). Deletions cut 3 bases from V and 8 bases from J, with 14 bases between. The CDR3 covers 15 residues. The CDR3 region is CASSFLQGIHSPLHF. The CDR3 region has the DNA TGTGCCAGCAGTTTTTTGCAGGGAATCCATTCACCCCTCCACTTT.

The genes are TRBV10-3 and TRBJ2-5; TRBD2 agrees at 9 bases. The DNA end is more similar to TRBJ2-1, so the J call may be wrong. Germline V gives CDR1 ENHRY, CDR2 SYGVKD. The CDR3 is made up of 16 amino acids. CDR3 loop: CAISGNSGSGLETQFF. CDR3 nucleotide sequence: TGTGCCATCAGTGGTAATAGCGGGAGTGGATTAGAGACCCAGTTCTTC.

Comments on this clonotype: This may come from a read error, since a much larger clone is one base off. The rearrangement links TRBV6-2 or TRBV6-3 to TRBJ2-7; D might be TRBD2 (6 bases). Germline V gene lookup returns CDR1 MNHEY and CDR2 SVGEGT. This CDR3 has 14 amino acids. V was clipped by 6 bases and J by 1 base, with 13 bases between them. The CDR3: CASRRGIRSYEQYF. The CDR3 DNA reads as TGTGCCAGCAGACGGGGGATTCGGTCCTACGAGCAGTACTTC.

This clonotype appeared a few times. The V gene is TRBV7-9, the J gene TRBJ2-3, with D perhaps TRBD2 (5 bases). CDR3 length equals 14 residues. V was pared by 4 bases and J by 6 bases, with 14 bases between. The germline V gene encodes CDR1 SEHNR and CDR2 FQNEAQ (reference sequence). CDR3 DNA sequence: TGTGCCAGCAGCTACATAGGGAGCAGCGATACGCAGTATTTT. It translates to CASSYIGSSDTQYF.

This clonotype came up a few times. The rearrangement links TRBV4-2 to TRBJ1-1; the D is unclear. Trimming shortened V by 0 bases and J by 0 bases, and 11 bases separated the two germline ends. The CDR3 sequence is 16 residues long. Germline V CDR1 and CDR2: LGHNA, YNFKEQ. CDR3 sequence (DNA): TGTGCCAGCAGCCAAGACTTTAGAACGGTGAACACTGAAGCTTTCTTT. Its translation is CASSQDFRTVNTEAFF.

The CDR3 DNA reads TGTGCCAGCAGTTTGAAGCGGGAGGGCGTTGAGCAGTTCTTC. It is translated as CASSLKREGVEQFF. The rearrangement uses TRBV6-2 or TRBV6-3 and TRBJ2-1; TRBD2 aligns across 10 bases. V shed 4 bases, J shed 9 bases, and the junction held 6 bases outside the gene matches. CDR3 length equals 14 residues. Germline loops: CDR1 MNHEY, CDR2 SVGEGT.